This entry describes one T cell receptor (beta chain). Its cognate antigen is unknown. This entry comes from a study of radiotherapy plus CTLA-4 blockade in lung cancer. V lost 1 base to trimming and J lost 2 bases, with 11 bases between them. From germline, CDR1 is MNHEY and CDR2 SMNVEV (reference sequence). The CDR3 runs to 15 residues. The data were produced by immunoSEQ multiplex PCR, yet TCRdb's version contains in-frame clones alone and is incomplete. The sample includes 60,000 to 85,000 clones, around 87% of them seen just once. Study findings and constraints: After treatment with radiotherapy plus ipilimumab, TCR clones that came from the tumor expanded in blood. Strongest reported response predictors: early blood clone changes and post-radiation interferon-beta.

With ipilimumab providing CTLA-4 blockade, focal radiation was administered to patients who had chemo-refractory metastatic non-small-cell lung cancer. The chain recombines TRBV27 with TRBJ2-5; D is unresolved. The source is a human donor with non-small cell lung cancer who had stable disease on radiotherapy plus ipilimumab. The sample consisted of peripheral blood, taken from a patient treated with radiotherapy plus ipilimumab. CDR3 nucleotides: TGTGCCAGCAGTTTATTCGCCCGTGAACAAGAGACCCAGTACTTC. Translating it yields CASSLFAREQETQYF.